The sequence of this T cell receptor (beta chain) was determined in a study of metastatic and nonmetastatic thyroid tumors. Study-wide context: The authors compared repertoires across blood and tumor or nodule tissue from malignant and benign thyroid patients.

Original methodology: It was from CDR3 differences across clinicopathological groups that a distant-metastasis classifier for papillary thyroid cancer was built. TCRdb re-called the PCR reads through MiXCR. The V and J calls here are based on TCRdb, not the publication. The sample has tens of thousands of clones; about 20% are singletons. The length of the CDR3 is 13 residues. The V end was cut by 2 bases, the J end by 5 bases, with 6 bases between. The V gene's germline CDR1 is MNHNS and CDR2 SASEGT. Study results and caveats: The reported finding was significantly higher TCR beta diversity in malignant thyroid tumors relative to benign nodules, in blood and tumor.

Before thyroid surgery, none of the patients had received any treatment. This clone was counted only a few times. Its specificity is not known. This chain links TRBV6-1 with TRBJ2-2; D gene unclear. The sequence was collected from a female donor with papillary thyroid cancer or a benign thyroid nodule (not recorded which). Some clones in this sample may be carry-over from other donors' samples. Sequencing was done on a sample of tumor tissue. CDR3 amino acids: CASSEQHTGELFF. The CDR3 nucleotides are TGTGCCAGCAGTGAACAGCATACCGGGGAGCTGTTTTTT.